This T cell receptor (beta chain) was captured by sequencing in a study of Ad26.COV2.S vaccination and SARS-CoV-2 variants. The CDR3 runs 13 residues. The V end lost 3 bases, the J end lost 5 bases, and 7 bases lay between the germline ends. Treatment noted: about 20 received Ad26.COV2.S at low or high dose, single or two shots; about 5 received placebo; per-sample allocation not given. At day 63 after the first vaccine or placebo injection, samples were drawn. Boston hosted the donor, who was an adult aged 18-55 years. Some clones are missing from TCRdb's copy, which holds only in-frame ones; the method was immunoSEQ multiplex PCR. In the table there are fewer than 400,000 clones, over 75% of which are singletons. Study-wide results and limits: Analyses of TCR breadth and depth may have underestimated total T cell responses. Relative to placebo recipients, vaccine recipients exhibited elevated spike-specific TCR breadth. Once vaccination had occurred, spike-specific CD8+ and CD4+ T cell responses reportedly showed substantial breadth.

As regards this clone: What it binds is unknown.

The starting material was peripheral blood, obtained in a trial of Ad26.COV2.S vaccine versus placebo. The sequence came from a person between 18 and 59 years old who received the Ad26.COV2.S COVID-19 vaccine or a placebo. The chain has TRBV12-3 or TRBV12-4 and TRBJ1-4; D is ambiguous. CDR3 region: CASSFRYNEKLFF. The CDR3, as DNA: TGTGCCAGCAGTTTTAGGTACAATGAAAAACTGTTTTTT.